This T cell receptor beta chain originates from a study of blood T cell repertoires in COVID-19. The wider study: COVID-19 samples collected from the United States, Italy and Spain covered acute and convalescent phases. The analysed material was cDNA or gDNA that came from T cells, B-cell-depleted T cells, or PBMCs.

Original methodology: Reference gene primer amplification yielded estimated nucleated cell counts. This table comes from immunoSEQ multiplex PCR, and its TCRdb copy is limited to in-frame clones, with some not included. Clone size and V and J calls were adopted from that table, with D and trimming inferred from the DNA. The top ten clones hold around 6.5% of a sample with approximately 240,000 clones, 70% to 90% of them seen once. This CDR3 is 17 amino acids long. CDR1 is PRHDT, CDR2 FYEKMQ, per germline (reference sequence). Trimming cost V 5 bases and J 5 bases, with 22 bases left between them. V and J are TRBV13 and TRBJ2-1; tentative D call: TRBD2 (5 bases). This TCR was sampled from a woman in her sixties with active or convalescent COVID-19. Material for sequencing was peripheral blood. The CDR3 reads CASSPEGWEVRNNEQFF. CDR3 nucleotides: TGTGCCAGCAGCCCCGAGGGTTGGGAAGTACGGAACAATGAGCAGTTCTTC.